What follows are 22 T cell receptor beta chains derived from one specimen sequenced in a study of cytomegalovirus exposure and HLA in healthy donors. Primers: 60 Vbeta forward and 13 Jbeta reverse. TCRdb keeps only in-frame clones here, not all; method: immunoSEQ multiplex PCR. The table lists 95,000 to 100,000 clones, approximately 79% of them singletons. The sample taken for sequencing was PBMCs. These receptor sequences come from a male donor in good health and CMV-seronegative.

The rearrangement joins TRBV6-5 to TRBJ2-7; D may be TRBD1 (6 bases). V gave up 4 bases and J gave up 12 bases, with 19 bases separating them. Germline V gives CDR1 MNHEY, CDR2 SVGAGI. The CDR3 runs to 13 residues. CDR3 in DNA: TGTGCCAGCAGTTCGAACAGGGTGTGGGATACGTACTTC. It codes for CASSSNRVWDTYF.

In nucleotides, the CDR3 is TGTGCCTGGAATGGGGACAGGGCGTTGGGGACCCAGTACTTC. This encodes CAWNGDRALGTQYF. The rearrangement uses TRBV30 and TRBJ2-5; TRBD1 matches 9 bases. J lost 7 bases, V lost 4 bases, and 10 bases had no gene match. The CDR3 is 14 amino acids. Per germline, CDR1 GTSNPN and CDR2 SVGIG (reference sequence).

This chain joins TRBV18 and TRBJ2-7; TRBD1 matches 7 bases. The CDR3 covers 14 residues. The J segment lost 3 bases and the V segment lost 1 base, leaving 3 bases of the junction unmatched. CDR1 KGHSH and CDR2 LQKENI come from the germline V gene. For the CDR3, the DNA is TGTGCCAGCTCACCACAAGGGGACAGCTACGAGCAGTACTTC. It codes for CASSPQGDSYEQYF.

CDR3 residues: CASSRGYTYGYTF. The DNA of the CDR3 is TGTGCCAGTAGTAGAGGGTACACGTATGGCTACACCTTC. This sequence joins TRBV19 and TRBJ1-2; D uncertain. V was pared by 4 bases and J by 5 bases, with 11 bases between. The CDR3 length is 13 residues. Germline assignment: CDR1 LNHDA and CDR2 SQIVND (reference sequence).

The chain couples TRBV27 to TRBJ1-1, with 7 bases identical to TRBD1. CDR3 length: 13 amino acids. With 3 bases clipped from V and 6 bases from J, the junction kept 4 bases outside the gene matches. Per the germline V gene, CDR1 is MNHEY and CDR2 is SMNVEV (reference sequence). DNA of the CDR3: TGTGCCAGCAGTTTCTCGACAGGGTCTGAAGCTTTCTTT. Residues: CASSFSTGSEAFF.

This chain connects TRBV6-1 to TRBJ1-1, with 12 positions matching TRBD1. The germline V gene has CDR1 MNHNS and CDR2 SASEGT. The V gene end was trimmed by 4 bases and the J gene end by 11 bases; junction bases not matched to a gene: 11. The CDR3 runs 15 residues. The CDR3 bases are TGTGCCAGCAGTGCAGGGACAGGGGGCCTCGGGGGGGCTTTCTTT. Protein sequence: CASSAGTGGLGGAFF.

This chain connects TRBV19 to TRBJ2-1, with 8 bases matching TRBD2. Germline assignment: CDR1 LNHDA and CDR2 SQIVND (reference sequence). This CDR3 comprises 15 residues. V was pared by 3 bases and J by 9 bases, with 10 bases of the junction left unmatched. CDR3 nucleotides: TGTGCCAGTAGTATTACTAGCGGAAAGGGCGGTGAGCAGTTCTTC. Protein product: CASSITSGKGGEQFF.

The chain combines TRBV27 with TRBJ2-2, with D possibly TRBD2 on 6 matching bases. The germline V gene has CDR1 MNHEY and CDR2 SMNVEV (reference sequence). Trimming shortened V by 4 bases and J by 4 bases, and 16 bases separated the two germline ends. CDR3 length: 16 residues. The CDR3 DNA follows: TGTGCCAGCAGTTCGCTGATACTGGAGGGCACCGGGGAGCTGTTTTTT. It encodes CASSSLILEGTGELFF.

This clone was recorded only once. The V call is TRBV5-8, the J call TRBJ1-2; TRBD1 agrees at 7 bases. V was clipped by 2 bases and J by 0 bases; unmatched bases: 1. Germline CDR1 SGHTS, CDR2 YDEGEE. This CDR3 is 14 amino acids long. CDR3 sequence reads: CASSLGTANYGYTF. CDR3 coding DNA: TGTGCCAGCAGCTTAGGGACAGCTAACTATGGCTACACCTTC.

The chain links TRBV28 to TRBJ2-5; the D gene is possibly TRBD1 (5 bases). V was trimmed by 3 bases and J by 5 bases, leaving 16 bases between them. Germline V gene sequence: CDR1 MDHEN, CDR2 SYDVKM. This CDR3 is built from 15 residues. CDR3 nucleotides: TGTGCCAGCAGTTTGCTCACAGGCGCTGTGGAGACCCAGTACTTC. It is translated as CASSLLTGAVETQYF.

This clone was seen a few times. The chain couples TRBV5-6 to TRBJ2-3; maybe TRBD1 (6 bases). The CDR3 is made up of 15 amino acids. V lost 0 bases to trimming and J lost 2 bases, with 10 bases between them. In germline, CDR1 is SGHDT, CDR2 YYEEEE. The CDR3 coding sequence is TGTGCCAGCAGCTTGGACAGGGTCCACACAGATACGCAGTATTTT. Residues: CASSLDRVHTDTQYF. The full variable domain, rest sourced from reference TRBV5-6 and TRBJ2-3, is DAGVTQSPTHLIKTRGQQVTLRCSPKSGHDTVSWYQQALGQGPQFIFQYYEEEERQRGNFPDRFSGHQFPNYSSELNVNALLLGDSALYLCASSLDRVHTDTQYFGPGTRLTVL.

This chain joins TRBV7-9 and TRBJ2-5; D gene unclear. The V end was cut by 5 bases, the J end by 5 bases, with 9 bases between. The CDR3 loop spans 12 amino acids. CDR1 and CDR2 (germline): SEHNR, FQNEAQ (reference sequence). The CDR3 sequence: CASSTGAETQYF. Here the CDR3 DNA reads TGTGCCAGCAGCACCGGAGCGGAGACCCAGTACTTC.

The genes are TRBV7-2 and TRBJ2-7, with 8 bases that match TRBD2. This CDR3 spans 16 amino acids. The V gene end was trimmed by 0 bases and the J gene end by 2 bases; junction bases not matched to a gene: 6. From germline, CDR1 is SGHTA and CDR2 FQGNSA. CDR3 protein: CASSLALAEIPYEQYF. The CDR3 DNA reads TGTGCCAGCAGCTTAGCACTAGCGGAGATCCCCTACGAGCAGTACTTC.

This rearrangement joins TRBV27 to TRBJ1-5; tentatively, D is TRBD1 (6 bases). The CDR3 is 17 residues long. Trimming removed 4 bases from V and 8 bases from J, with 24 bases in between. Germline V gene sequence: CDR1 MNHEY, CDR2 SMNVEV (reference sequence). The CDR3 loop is CASSSTRKTGTTEPQHF. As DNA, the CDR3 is TGTGCCAGCAGTTCCACTCGCAAGACCGGGACAACCGAGCCCCAGCATTTT.

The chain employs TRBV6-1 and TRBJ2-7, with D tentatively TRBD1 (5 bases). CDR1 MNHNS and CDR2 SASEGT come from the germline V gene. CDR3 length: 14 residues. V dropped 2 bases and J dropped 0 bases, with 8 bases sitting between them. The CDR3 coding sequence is TGTGCCAGCAGTGAAAGCGACAGCTCCTACGAGCAGTACTTC. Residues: CASSESDSSYEQYF.

The CDR3 region has the DNA TGCAGTGCTAGCGATACCCGGGTGACTTTCTTT. Protein: CSASDTRVTFF. This chain uses TRBV20-1 with TRBJ1-1; the D is unclear. Germline V gene lookup returns CDR1 DFQATT and CDR2 SNEGSKA (reference sequence). This CDR3 has 11 residues. Trimming removed 3 bases from V and 12 bases from J, with 14 bases in between.

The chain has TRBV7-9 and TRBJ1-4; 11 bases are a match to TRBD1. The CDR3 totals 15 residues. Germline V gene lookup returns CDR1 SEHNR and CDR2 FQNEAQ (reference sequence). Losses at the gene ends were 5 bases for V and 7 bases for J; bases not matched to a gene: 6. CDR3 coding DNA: TGTGCCAGCAGCCCGGGACAGGGGGTTGGTGAAAAACTGTTTTTT. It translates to CASSPGQGVGEKLFF.

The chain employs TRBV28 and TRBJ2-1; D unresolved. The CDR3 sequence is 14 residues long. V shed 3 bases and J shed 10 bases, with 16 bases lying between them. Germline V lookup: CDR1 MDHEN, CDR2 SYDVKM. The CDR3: CASSFSREIREQFF. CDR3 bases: TGTGCCAGCAGTTTCTCCCGAGAGATTCGAGAGCAGTTCTTC.

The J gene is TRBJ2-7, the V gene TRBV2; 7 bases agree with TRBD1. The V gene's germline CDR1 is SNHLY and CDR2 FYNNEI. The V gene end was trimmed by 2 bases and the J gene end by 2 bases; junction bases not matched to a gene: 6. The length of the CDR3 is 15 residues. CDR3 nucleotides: TGTGCCAGCAGTGAAATATTTGGGACAGCCTACGAGCAGTACTTC. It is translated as CASSEIFGTAYEQYF.

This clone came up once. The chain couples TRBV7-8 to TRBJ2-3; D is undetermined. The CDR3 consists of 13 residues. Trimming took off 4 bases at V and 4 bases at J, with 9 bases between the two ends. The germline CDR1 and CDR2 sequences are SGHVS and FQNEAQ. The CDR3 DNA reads TGTGCCAGCAGCTCCGGAGCATCAGATACGCAGTATTTT. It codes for CASSSGASDTQYF.

The CDR3 loop reads CASSRTGTGGVEQFF. The CDR3 DNA reads as TGTGCCAGCAGCCGTACCGGGACAGGGGGCGTTGAGCAGTTCTTC. V is TRBV7-3 and J is TRBJ2-1, with TRBD1 matching over 12 bases. Trimming cost V 5 bases and J 9 bases; bases outside gene matches: 8. This CDR3 region has 15 residues. The germline gives CDR1 SGHTA, CDR2 FQGTGA.

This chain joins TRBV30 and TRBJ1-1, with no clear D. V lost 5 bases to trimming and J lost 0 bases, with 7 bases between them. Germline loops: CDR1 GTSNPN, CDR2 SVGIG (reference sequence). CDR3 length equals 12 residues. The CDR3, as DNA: TGTGCCTGGGTTCAGATGAACACTGAAGCTTTCTTT. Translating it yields CAWVQMNTEAFF. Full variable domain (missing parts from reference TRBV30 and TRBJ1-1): SQTIHQWPATLVQPVGSPLSLECTVEGTSNPNLYWYRQAAGRGLQLLFYSVGIGQISSEVPQNLSASRPQDRQFILSSKKLLLSDSGFYLCAWVQMNTEAFFGQGTRLTVV.